This passage covers 30 T cell receptor beta chains from one sample sequenced in a study of T cell responses to AZD1222 COVID-19 vaccine. Profiled with immunoSEQ multiplex PCR; TCRdb holds only in-frame clones, not every one. The data show about 99,000 clones, 88% seen once. Sequenced here: peripheral blood, sampled on day 0 of AZD1222 vaccination. Every receptor here comes from an adult in good health.

The chain uses TRBV5-1 and TRBJ1-1; D gene ambiguous. CDR1 is SGHRS and CDR2 is YFSETQ in the germline V gene. Between the trimmed V and J ends, which lost 2 bases and 1 base, there was a span of 9 bases. The CDR3 has 14 amino acids. CDR3 loop: CASSLLRGNTEAFF. The CDR3 DNA follows: TGCGCCAGCAGCTTATTGCGCGGGAACACTGAAGCTTTCTTT.

The gene calls are TRBV10-3 and TRBJ2-3; 7 positions agree with TRBD2. This CDR3 spans 17 amino acids. Germline values: CDR1 ENHRY, CDR2 SYGVKD. The junction had 11 bases not matched to a gene; V was cut back by 0 bases and J by 5 bases. CDR3: CAISESPSGWGIDTQYF. The CDR3 nucleotides read TGTGCCATCAGTGAGTCGCCTAGCGGTTGGGGTATAGATACGCAGTATTTT.

The chain is built from TRBV6-2 or TRBV6-3 and TRBJ2-3, with D unresolved. V lost 0 bases and J lost 8, with 21 bases in between. The CDR3 length is 17 residues. Germline-derived CDR1 and CDR2 are MNHEY and SVGEGT. The DNA of the CDR3 is TGTGCCAGCAGTTACTCTGCGTCTATAGATATCCTCGTTACGCAGTATTTT. Translating gives CASSYSASIDILVTQYF.

The chain recombines TRBV27 with TRBJ2-5; 11 bases fit TRBD2. The CDR3 has 17 residues. J lost 4 bases, V lost 5 bases, and 12 bases had no gene match. Germline lookup yields CDR1 MNHEY and CDR2 SMNVEV (reference sequence). In DNA, the CDR3 is TGTGCCAGCAGTCCAACGACTAGCGGGATTTCAGGAGAGACCCAGTACTTC. The encoded protein is CASSPTTSGISGETQYF.

As regards this clone: A much larger clone lies a single base off, so this may be a read error. In nucleotides, the CDR3 is TGTGCCACCAGTGATACAACAATCGGGGACACCAGGGAGCTGTTTTTT. Translated: CATSDTTIGDTRELFF. The chain carries TRBV24-1 and TRBJ2-2; D possibly corresponds to TRBD1 (6 bases). Germline V gene lookup returns CDR1 KGHDR and CDR2 SFDVKD. The CDR3 spans 16 residues.

The rearrangement uses TRBV5-5 and TRBJ2-5, with 7 positions matching TRBD2. The CDR3 is made up of 15 amino acids. After removal of 4 bases from V and 2 bases from J, the junction contained 8 bases not matched to a gene. Germline CDR1 SGHKS, CDR2 YYEKEE (reference sequence). DNA for the CDR3: TGTGCCAGCAGCCAATGGGGGGGAGAGCAAGAGACCCAGTACTTC. As protein: CASSQWGGEQETQYF. Combining the CDR3 with reference TRBV5-5 and TRBJ2-5 gives the whole variable domain DAGVTQSPTHLIKTRGQQVTLRCSPISGHKSVSWYQQVLGQGPQFIFQYYEKEERGRGNFPDRFSARQFPNYSSELNVNALLLGDSALYLCASSQWGGEQETQYFGPGTRLLVL.

This chain uses TRBV9 with TRBJ1-2, with unresolved D. Per the germline V gene, CDR1 is SGDLS and CDR2 is YYNGEE. The V gene lost 1 base and the J gene lost 4 bases, with 5 bases spanning the gap. The CDR3 is made up of 12 amino acids. In nucleotides, the CDR3 is TGTGCCAGCAGCGTAATGGCCTATGGCTACACCTTC. Translated: CASSVMAYGYTF.

The J gene is TRBJ2-5, the V gene TRBV5-1, with D unresolved. CDR3 length: 13 amino acids. V was trimmed by 0 bases and J by 5 bases, leaving 8 bases between them. Germline CDR1 is SGHRS and CDR2 is YFSETQ. The CDR3 loop is CASSLDDMETQYF. The CDR3 region has the DNA TGCGCCAGCAGCTTGGATGATATGGAGACCCAGTACTTC.

In DNA, the CDR3 is TGTGCCAGCTCGCTGGACACTGAAGCTTTCTTT. Translation: CASSLDTEAFF. This rearrangement joins TRBV18 to TRBJ1-1; D gene unclear. Germline V gene data show CDR1 as KGHSH and CDR2 as LQKENI. V was clipped by 6 bases and J by 3 bases, with 5 bases between them. The CDR3 length is 11 residues.

This rearrangement joins TRBV5-3 to TRBJ1-1; D is possibly TRBD1 (5 bases). TRBV5-3 has ORF status, its function being uncertain. This CDR3 spans 18 amino acids. Trimming took off 0 bases at V and 4 bases at J, with 22 bases between the two ends. CDR3 protein: CARSLVGTRFSAVTEAFF. The CDR3, as DNA: TGTGCCAGAAGCTTGGTCGGGACTAGGTTTTCCGCGGTCACTGAAGCTTTCTTT.

V and J are TRBV5-4 and TRBJ2-7; 11 nucleotides agree with TRBD2. The CDR3 covers 16 residues. V was clipped by 4 bases and J by 0 bases; unmatched bases: 6. The V gene's germline CDR1 is SGHNT and CDR2 YYREEE (reference sequence). CDR3 nucleotide sequence: TGTGCCAGCAGCCGCGGACTAGCGGGTTTCTCCTACGAGCAGTACTTC. It yields the protein CASSRGLAGFSYEQYF.

The rearrangement joins TRBV6-5 to TRBJ2-4; D is possibly TRBD1 (5 bases). V lost 7 bases, J lost 1 base, and 11 bases lay in between. The CDR3 is made up of 14 amino acids. Germline V gene sequence: CDR1 MNHEY, CDR2 SVGAGI. The CDR3 is CASIAGFAKNIQYF. The CDR3 DNA reads TGTGCCAGCATAGCAGGGTTTGCCAAAAACATTCAGTACTTC.

V usage is TRBV6-5 and J usage is TRBJ2-5; unclear D gene. Germline loops: CDR1 MNHEY, CDR2 SVGAGI. V was pared by 0 bases and J by 4 bases, with 12 bases between. The CDR3 has 15 amino acids. Here the CDR3 DNA reads TGTGCCAGCAGTTACTCAGCGCCCCAGATAGAGACCCAGTACTTC. Translated, it gives CASSYSAPQIETQYF.

The chain combines TRBV5-6 with TRBJ2-1; D gene ambiguous. The CDR3 loop spans 14 amino acids. Germline assignment: CDR1 SGHDT and CDR2 YYEEEE. V was pared by 1 base and J by 4 bases, with 9 bases between. The CDR3 nucleotides are TGTGCCAGCAGCTTGCCCCACCAATACAATGAGCAGTTCTTC. Amino acid sequence: CASSLPHQYNEQFF.

The chain uses TRBV28 and TRBJ1-2; weak D call: TRBD1 (5 bases). This CDR3 has 15 amino acids. V was shortened by 3 bases and J by 5 bases, with 16 bases between the two germline ends. Germline-derived CDR1 and CDR2 are MDHEN and SYDVKM. The CDR3 sequence: CASSFSPGTGYGYTF. CDR3 DNA sequence: TGTGCCAGCAGTTTTAGCCCAGGGACGGGGTATGGCTACACCTTC.

V gene TRBV27 combines with J gene TRBJ1-1; D is ambiguous. Germline CDR1 is MNHEY and CDR2 is SMNVEV (reference sequence). The CDR3 contains 18 residues. V was pared by 1 base and J by 4 bases, with 22 bases between. CDR3 DNA: TGTGCCAGCAGTTTATTAGGCCCGAGGTGGTCTCAAGGCACTGAAGCTTTCTTT. Protein sequence: CASSLLGPRWSQGTEAFF.

V and J are TRBV7-9 and TRBJ2-5; D remains unclear. In germline, CDR1 is SEHNR, CDR2 FQNEAQ (reference sequence). This CDR3 spans 12 amino acids. V was shortened by 5 bases and J by 7 bases, with 11 bases between the two germline ends. The CDR3: CASSRWSGTQYF. The CDR3 nucleotides read TGTGCCAGCAGCCGCTGGAGTGGGACCCAGTACTTC.

The chain combines TRBV19 with TRBJ1-5, with 7 bases aligning to TRBD1. With 9 bases clipped from V and 3 bases from J, the junction kept 17 bases outside the gene matches. Germline V gene sequence: CDR1 LNHDA, CDR2 SQIVND (reference sequence). The CDR3 consists of 17 residues. Here the CDR3 reads CASTMTGTAQPNQPQHF. For the CDR3, the DNA is TGTGCCAGCACGATGACGGGGACAGCCCAACCCAATCAGCCCCAGCATTTT.

This chain joins TRBV12-3 or TRBV12-4 and TRBJ1-5; D is ambiguous. Trimming took off 2 bases at V and 2 bases at J, with 4 bases between the two ends. This CDR3 has 13 amino acids. As DNA, the CDR3 is TGTGCCAGCAGTTTACAGGGCAATCAGCCCCAGCATTTT. Protein: CASSLQGNQPQHF.

CDR3 nucleotide sequence: TGTGCCAGCAGCGTAGCAGGCGCGGGTACGGTTCACACTGAAGCTTTCTTT. Translating it yields CASSVAGAGTVHTEAFF. V is TRBV9 and J is TRBJ1-1; D remains unclear. This CDR3 contains 17 residues. Per germline, CDR1 SGDLS and CDR2 YYNGEE. V lost 0 bases to trimming and J lost 3 bases, with 18 bases between them.

This clone was found once. The junction differs from germline at one of its ends, possibly a read error. The J gene is TRBJ2-7, the V gene TRBV2; D is unclear. Germline V gene lookup returns CDR1 SNHLY and CDR2 FYNNEI. The CDR3 extends over 10 amino acids. CDR3 region: CASSGKTHSF. The CDR3 DNA sequence: TGTGCCAGCAGTGGGAAGACTCATAGCTTC.

This chain joins TRBV29-1 and TRBJ1-2; perhaps TRBD1 as D (5 bases). Trimming stripped 7 bases from V and 2 bases from J, with 14 bases between. This CDR3 has 13 amino acids. Looked up from germline, CDR1 is SQVTM and CDR2 is ANQGSEA. In DNA, the CDR3 is TGCAGCGCGTGGGGACGCTTGAACTATGGCTACACCTTC. It specifies CSAWGRLNYGYTF. The whole variable domain, remainder taken from reference TRBV29-1 and TRBJ1-2, is SAVISQKPSRDICQRGTSLTIQCQVDSQVTMMFWYRQQPGQSLTLIATANQGSEATYESGFVIDKFPISRPNLTFSTLTVSNMSPEDSSIYLCSAWGRLNYGYTFGSGTRLTVV.

The V call is TRBV4-2, the J call TRBJ1-3, with D possibly matching TRBD1 (5 bases). The CDR3 length is 18 residues. CDR1 and CDR2 from the germline V gene are LGHNA and YNFKEQ. V shed 4 bases and J shed 2 bases, with 21 bases lying between them. The CDR3 loop reads CASSPRGGVTGPGNTIYF. The CDR3 coding sequence is TGTGCCAGCAGCCCCCGAGGCGGGGTAACGGGGCCTGGAAACACCATATATTTT.

This clone came up a few times. The chain uses TRBV18 and TRBJ2-3; possibly TRBD2 for D (6 bases). The germline CDR1 and CDR2 sequences are KGHSH and LQKENI. V gave up 0 bases and J gave up 1 base, with 11 bases separating them. The CDR3 loop spans 16 amino acids. The CDR3 DNA sequence: TGTGCCAGCTCACCACCGGGACTCTCTGGCACAGATACGCAGTATTTT. Translation: CASSPPGLSGTDTQYF. Using reference TRBV18 and TRBJ2-3 for the parts outside the CDR3, the full variable domain is NAGVMQNPRHLVRRRGQEARLRCSPMKGHSHVYWYRQLPEEGLKFMVYLQKENIIDESGMPKERFSAEFPKEGPSILRIQQVVRGDSAAYFCASSPPGLSGTDTQYFGPGTRLTVL.

The chain links TRBV6-5 to TRBJ1-2; no definite D call. Germline CDR1 is MNHEY and CDR2 is SVGAGI. The V end lost 0 bases, the J end lost 8 bases, and 10 bases lay between the germline ends. This CDR3 comprises 13 residues. The chain's CDR3 is CASSYSIVDGYTF. CDR3 in DNA: TGTGCCAGCAGTTACTCGATCGTGGACGGCTACACCTTC.

The V and J genes are TRBV30 and TRBJ1-1, with a weak D call TRBD1 (5 bases). Looked up from germline, CDR1 is GTSNPN and CDR2 is SVGIG (reference sequence). CDR3 length equals 14 residues. The ends were cut back, 2 bases at V and 3 bases at J, with 13 bases in the middle. The CDR3 nucleotides are TGTGCCTGGAGTTACGGCAGGGACCACACTGAAGCTTTCTTT. Its translation: CAWSYGRDHTEAFF. The complete variable domain, with remaining parts taken from reference TRBV30 and TRBJ1-1, reads SQTIHQWPATLVQPVGSPLSLECTVEGTSNPNLYWYRQAAGRGLQLLFYSVGIGQISSEVPQNLSASRPQDRQFILSSKKLLLSDSGFYLCAWSYGRDHTEAFFGQGTRLTVV.

J is TRBJ1-1 and V is TRBV5-5; D gene unclear. Germline CDR1 and CDR2: SGHKS and YYEKEE (reference sequence). The CDR3 totals 13 residues. Trimming cost V 0 bases and J 4 bases, with 7 bases left between them. The DNA of the CDR3 is TGTGCCAGCAGCTTGGGGCGGGGCACTGAAGCTTTCTTT. Translation gives CASSLGRGTEAFF.

The chain has TRBV30 and TRBJ1-1; D ambiguous. CDR1 is GTSNPN and CDR2 is SVGIG in the germline V gene (reference sequence). The V end was cut by 0 bases, the J end by 4 bases, with 9 bases between. The CDR3 loop spans 13 amino acids. The CDR3, as DNA: TGTGCCTGGAGTGTACTAGGAACCACTGAAGCTTTCTTT. Encoded protein: CAWSVLGTTEAFF.

This chain uses TRBV5-6 with TRBJ1-5; D gene unclear. There are 15 residues in the CDR3. V lost 1 base and J 2 bases, leaving 10 bases between the germline ends. Germline V gives CDR1 SGHDT, CDR2 YYEEEE. In nucleotides, the CDR3 is TGTGCCAGCAGCTTGCTCAGCGGGGGCAATCAGCCCCAGCATTTT. It translates to CASSLLSGGNQPQHF.

The CDR3 bases are TGTGCCAGTAGTATAGGGGGACAGGGATGGGGTGAGCAGTTCTTC. Translated: CASSIGGQGWGEQFF. The genes are TRBV19 and TRBJ2-1; 9 positions match TRBD1. With 1 base clipped from V and 9 bases from J, the junction kept 7 bases outside the gene matches. CDR1 LNHDA and CDR2 SQIVND come from the germline V gene (reference sequence). The length of the CDR3 is 15 residues.